The T cell receptor beta chain described here comes from a study of control samples from healthy donors and cancer patients. Measured with immunoSEQ multiplex PCR; TCRdb has only the in-frame clones, and not every one. Found here are about 110,000 clones, around 89% of them singletons; the top ten hold roughly 4%. The CDR3 has 17 amino acids. Trimming removed 4 bases at V and 1 base at J, with 16 bases between. Germline-derived CDR1 and CDR2 are LGHDT and YNNKEL (reference sequence). This TCR was recovered from a woman aged 55-69 years with lung cancer. Sequenced input: PBMCs. The chain couples TRBV3-1 (or the pseudogene TRBV3-2) to TRBJ2-2; tentative D call: TRBD2 (6 bases). This CDR3 reads CASSLTRGLENTGELFF. The CDR3 DNA follows: TGTGCCAGCAGCCTCACCCGGGGACTGGAGAACACCGGGGAGCTGTTTTTT.